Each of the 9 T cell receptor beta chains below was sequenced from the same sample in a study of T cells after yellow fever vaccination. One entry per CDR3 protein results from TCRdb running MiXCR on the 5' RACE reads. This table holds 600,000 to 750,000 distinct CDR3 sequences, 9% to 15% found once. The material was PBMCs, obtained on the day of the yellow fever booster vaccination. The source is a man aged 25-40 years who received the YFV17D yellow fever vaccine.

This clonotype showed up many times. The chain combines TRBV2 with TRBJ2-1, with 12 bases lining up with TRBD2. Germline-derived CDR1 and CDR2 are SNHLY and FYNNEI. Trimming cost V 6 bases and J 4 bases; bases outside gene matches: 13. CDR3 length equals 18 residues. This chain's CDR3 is CASSLLQPTSGRYNEQFF. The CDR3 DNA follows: TGTGCCAGCAGCCTACTTCAACCGACTAGCGGGAGATACAATGAGCAGTTCTTC.

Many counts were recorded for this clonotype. The CDR3 sequence: CASRPLGAKNIQYF. The DNA of the CDR3 is TGTGCCAGCAGACCGCTGGGAGCCAAAAACATTCAGTACTTC. J is TRBJ2-4 and V is TRBV6-1, with D hard to call. Trimming took 6 bases from V and 0 from J, leaving 9 bases between them. Germline V gene sequence: CDR1 MNHNS, CDR2 SASEGT. CDR3 size: 14 residues.

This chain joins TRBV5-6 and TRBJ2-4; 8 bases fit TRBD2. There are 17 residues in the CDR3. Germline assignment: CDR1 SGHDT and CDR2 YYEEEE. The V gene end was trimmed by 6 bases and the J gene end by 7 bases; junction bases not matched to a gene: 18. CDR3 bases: TGTGCCAGCACCCGGCGGGCGGGAGGCTTACTCAGGAACATTCAGTACTTC. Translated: CASTRRAGGLLRNIQYF.

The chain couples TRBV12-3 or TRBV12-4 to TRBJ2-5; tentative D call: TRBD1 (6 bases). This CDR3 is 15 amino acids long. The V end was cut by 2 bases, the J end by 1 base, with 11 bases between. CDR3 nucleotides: TGTGCCAGCAGTTTATTGGACAGTACCCAAGAGACCCAGTACTTC. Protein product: CASSLLDSTQETQYF.

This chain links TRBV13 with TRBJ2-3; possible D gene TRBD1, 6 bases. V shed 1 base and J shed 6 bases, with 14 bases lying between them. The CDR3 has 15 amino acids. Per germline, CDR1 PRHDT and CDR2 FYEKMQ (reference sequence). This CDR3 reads CASSLETGGVDTQYF. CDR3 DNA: TGTGCCAGCAGCTTAGAGACTGGGGGCGTTGATACGCAGTATTTT.

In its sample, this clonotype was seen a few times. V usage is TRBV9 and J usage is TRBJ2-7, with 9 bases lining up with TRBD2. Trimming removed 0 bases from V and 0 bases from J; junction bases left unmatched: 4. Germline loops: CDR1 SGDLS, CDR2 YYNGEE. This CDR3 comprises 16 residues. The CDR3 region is CASSVGGSGSSYEQYF. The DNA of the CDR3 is TGTGCCAGCAGCGTAGGGGGTAGCGGGAGCTCCTACGAGCAGTACTTC.

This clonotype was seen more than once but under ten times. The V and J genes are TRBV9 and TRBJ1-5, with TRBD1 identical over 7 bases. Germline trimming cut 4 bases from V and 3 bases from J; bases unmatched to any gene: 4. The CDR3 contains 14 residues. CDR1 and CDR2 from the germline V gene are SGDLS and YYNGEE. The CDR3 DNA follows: TGTGCCAGCAGCCCGGGACAGTTCAATCAGCCCCAGCATTTT. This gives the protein CASSPGQFNQPQHF. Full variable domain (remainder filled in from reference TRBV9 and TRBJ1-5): DSGVTQTPKHLITATGQRVTLRCSPRSGDLSVYWYQQSLDQGLQFLIQYYNGEERAKGNILERFSAQQFPDLHSELNLSSLELGDSALYFCASSPGQFNQPQHFGDGTRLSIL.

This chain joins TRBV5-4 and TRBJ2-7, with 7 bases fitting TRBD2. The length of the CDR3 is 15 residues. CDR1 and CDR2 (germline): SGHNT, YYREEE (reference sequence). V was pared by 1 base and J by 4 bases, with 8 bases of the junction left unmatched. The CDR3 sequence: CASSLSGGSWYEQYF. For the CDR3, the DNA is TGTGCCAGCAGCTTGTCGGGCGGGAGCTGGTACGAGCAGTACTTC.

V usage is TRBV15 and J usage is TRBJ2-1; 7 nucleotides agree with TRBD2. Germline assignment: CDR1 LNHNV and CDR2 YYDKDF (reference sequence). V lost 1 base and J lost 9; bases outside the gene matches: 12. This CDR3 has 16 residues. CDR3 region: CATSRVKTGGVGEQFF. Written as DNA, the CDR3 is TGTGCCACCAGCAGAGTTAAAACGGGGGGAGTGGGTGAGCAGTTCTTC.